This is a list of T cell receptor beta chains from one sample in a study of shared clonotypes between healthy human individuals. Only in-frame clones appear in the TCRdb table, and some are missing; sequencing was by immunoSEQ multiplex PCR. Counted here are around 940,000 clones, approximately 76% occurring once; the ten biggest clones make up about 1.5%. What was sequenced was memory CD4+ T cells sorted from blood. The receptor set was obtained from a man aged 18 to 29 in good health. Both conserved end residues are part of each CDR3. Each record gives: J gene, V gene, D gene, clone size, CDR3 DNA, CDR3 protein. D genes are given only for firm matches. Size is stated for part of the rows, as once, few or many counts, or as a class when the clone is expanded.

TRBJ2-5 | TRBV7-9 | . | once | TGTGCCATCCCGGGTGGGGATGGAGAGACCCAGTACTTC | CAIPGGDGETQYF
TRBJ1-4 | TRBV11-2 | . | . | TGTGCCAGCAGCCCAAGACAGGTCCCCTTGAATGAAAAACTGTTTTTT | CASSPRQVPLNEKLFF
TRBJ2-1 | TRBV2 | . | . | TGTGCCAGCAGTCGGGCGGGGAATGAGCAGTTCTTC | CASSRAGNEQFF
TRBJ1-2 | TRBV28 | TRBD1 | many | TGTGCCAGCATATCGATGGACAGGGGATACGGCTACACCTTC | CASISMDRGYGYTF
TRBJ2-3 | TRBV11-2 | . | . | TGTGCCAGCAGTCGGGACGTTAAAGATACGCAGTATTTT | CASSRDVKDTQYF
TRBJ1-5 | TRBV5-5 | . | . | TGTGCCAGCAGCTTGGAGGGGCATAGCAATCAGCCCCAGCATTTT | CASSLEGHSNQPQHF
TRBJ2-2 | TRBV19 | . | once | TGTGCCAGTAGTCGTGTTAGGATAAACGGGGAGCTGTTTTTT | CASSRVRINGELFF
TRBJ1-2 | TRBV5-6 | . | once | TGTGCCAGCAGCTTGGAGGGGGGCGCGTATGGCTACACCTTC | CASSLEGGAYGYTF
TRBJ1-2 | TRBV5-1 | TRBD1 | few | TGCGCCAGCAGCTCCTCCGGGACAGGGGGCCTAGACTATGGCTACACCTTC | CASSSSGTGGLDYGYTF
TRBJ2-5 | TRBV12-5 | . | . | TGTGCTAGTGCCGATAGGGAGACCCAGTACTTC | CASADRETQYF
TRBJ1-2 | TRBV30 | . | . | TGTGCCTGGAGTGTAAATGGGGGGCAGGTCTATGGCTACACCTTC | CAWSVNGGQVYGYTF
TRBJ2-3 | TRBV29-1 | . | . | TGCAGCGTTGCGGGGCGCACCACAGATACGCAGTATTTT | CSVAGRTTDTQYF
TRBJ1-4 | TRBV10-1 | . | once | TGCGCCAGCAGTGAGTCGGGAACTCATAATGAAAAACTGTTTTTT | CASSESGTHNEKLFF
TRBJ1-5 | TRBV7-8 | . | . | TGTGCCAGCAGCTTAGTGGGGGCAGGGCGGGTCGGTCAGCCCCAGCATTTT | CASSLVGAGRVGQPQHF
TRBJ2-2 | TRBV7-3 | TRBD2 | few | TGTGCCAGCAGCTTAGGGGGACTAGCGGGTTCCGGGGAGCTGTTTTTT | CASSLGGLAGSGELFF
TRBJ1-4 | TRBV29-1 | . | . | TGCAGCGTTAGACAGGCTAATGAAAAACTGTTTTTT | CSVRQANEKLFF
TRBJ1-1 | TRBV7-9 | . | . | TGTGCCAGCAGCTTAAATCGGATAGAAGCTTTCTTT | CASSLNRIEAFF
TRBJ1-6 | TRBV6-5 | TRBD1 | . | TGTGCCAGCAGTTATGTGGGACAGGGCGGTTCACCCCTCCACTTT | CASSYVGQGGSPLHF
TRBJ2-1 | TRBV28 | . | . | TGTGCCAGCACCCAGGGGACTAAAGATGAGCAGTTCTTC | CASTQGTKDEQFF
TRBJ2-3 | TRBV14 | . | . | TGTGCCAGCAGCCAAGATCTCCGCCCTAGCGAGACCACAGATACGCAGTATTTT | CASSQDLRPSETTDTQYF
TRBJ1-6 | TRBV7-6 | TRBD1 | few | TGTGCCAGCAGCTTAGTAATCCGGGACAGGGGCCCGAATAATTCACCCCTCCACTTT | CASSLVIRDRGPNNSPLHF
TRBJ2-7 | TRBV27 | . | . | TGTGCCAGCAGTTTACTCCCGCCACCGGGACAATCCTACGAGCAGTACTTC | CASSLLPPPGQSYEQYF
TRBJ2-7 | TRBV20-1 | . | . | TGCAGTGCTGAGGGGGGCAACGAGCAGTACTTC | CSAEGGNEQYF
TRBJ1-5 | TRBV28 | . | . | TGTGCCAGCAATGGGGGTTTTCGCAATCAGCCCCAGCATTTT | CASNGGFRNQPQHF
TRBJ2-6 | TRBV4-3 | . | . | TGCGCCAGCAGCCAAGAATACCGCGGCTCTGGGGCCAACGTCCTGACTTTC | CASSQEYRGSGANVLTF
TRBJ1-4 | TRBV7-8 | . | . | TGTGCCAGCAGCACTTATGGGGCAGGGAAGGGTGAAAAACTGTTTTTT | CASSTYGAGKGEKLFF
TRBJ2-4 | TRBV19 | . | . | TGTGCCAGTAGTAACAGGGCTCCCCAAAACATTCAGTACTTC | CASSNRAPQNIQYF
TRBJ1-3 | TRBV9 | TRBD1 | . | TGTGCCAGCAGCCCTCTACGGGACAGTGGAAACACCATATATTTT | CASSPLRDSGNTIYF
TRBJ2-3 | TRBV7-9 | TRBD2 | few | TGTGCCAGCAGCTCCCCGACTAGCGGGGGGGCTAAAGATACGCAGTATTTT | CASSSPTSGGAKDTQYF
TRBJ1-2 | TRBV7-9 | . | few | TGTGCCAGCAGCTTATCGGCGGCTTCCTATGGCTACACCTTC | CASSLSAASYGYTF
TRBJ1-2 | TRBV4-3 | . | . | TGCGCCAGCAGCCAAGATGGGAGTTCTAACTATGGCTACACCTTC | CASSQDGSSNYGYTF
TRBJ2-1 | TRBV5-6 | . | once | TGTGCCAGCAGCTCAAACCAAAATGAGCAGTTCTTC | CASSSNQNEQFF
TRBJ1-1 | TRBV9 | TRBD1 | few | TGTGCCAGCAGCGTAGATGGGGACAGGCCATGGGGGGCTTTCTTT | CASSVDGDRPWGAFF
TRBJ1-3 | TRBV2 | TRBD1 | . | TGTGCCAGCAGAAGGGGGCCTGGAAACACCATATATTTT | CASRRGPGNTIYF
TRBJ2-7 | TRBV5-1 | . | . | TGCGCCAGCAGCTTGTCGATCCTTACCAAGCAGTACTTC | CASSLSILTKQYF
TRBJ2-3 | TRBV7-9 | TRBD2 | few | TGTGCCAGCAGCCTCCCGGGACTAGCGGGAGGGAGACGCACAGATACGCAGTATTTT | CASSLPGLAGGRRTDTQYF
TRBJ1-2 | TRBV6-1 | . | . | TGTGCCAGCAGTGAACGAGGGAACTATGGCTACACCTTC | CASSERGNYGYTF
TRBJ2-7 | TRBV6-5 | . | . | TGTGCCAGCAGGGCAGTCTACGGGCAGTACTTC | CASRAVYGQYF
TRBJ1-6 | TRBV11-2 | TRBD1 | . | TGTGCCAGCACCAAGGGGGGACAGGGAGTTCATAATTCACCCCTCCACTTT | CASTKGGQGVHNSPLHF
TRBJ1-1 | TRBV6-5 | . | . | TGTGCCAGCAGTCGGTTGACATACACTGAAGCTTTCTTT | CASSRLTYTEAFF
TRBJ2-7 | TRBV5-1 | TRBD2 | . | TGCGCCAGCAGCTTGGGACTAGCGGGGCACGAGCAGTACTTC | CASSLGLAGHEQYF
TRBJ2-5 | TRBV29-1 | . | . | TGCAGCGTTGCCCCCCTAGGGGCCCAGTACTTC | CSVAPLGAQYF
TRBJ2-1 | TRBV7-8 | TRBD2 | . | TGTGCCAGCAGCTTAGGGACTAGCGGATACAATGAGCAGTTCTTC | CASSLGTSGYNEQFF
TRBJ2-3 | TRBV9 | . | once | TGTGCCAGCAGCGCCTCTGGGCTAGAACCAGATACGCAGTATTTT | CASSASGLEPDTQYF
TRBJ2-1 | TRBV11-2 | TRBD2 | . | TGTGCCAGCAGCTTAGCGAGCAAGCCAGCGGGAGGGCCTAGGAATGAGCAGTTCTTC | CASSLASKPAGGPRNEQFF
TRBJ2-3 | TRBV5-4 | . | . | TGTGCCAGCAGCTTGCGTCGAGCGGACACAGATACGCAGTATTTT | CASSLRRADTDTQYF
TRBJ1-4 | TRBV11-2 | . | . | TGTGCCAGCAGCTTCGGTGAAAAACTGTTTTTT | CASSFGEKLFF
TRBJ2-3 | TRBV30 | . | . | TGTGCCTGGAGACAAAGGGGGTCAATGGTTACGCAGTATTTT | CAWRQRGSMVTQYF